The rows below give T cell receptor beta chains drawn from one sample of a study of blood T cell repertoires in COVID-19. Sequenced by immunoSEQ multiplex PCR; TCRdb stores in-frame clones only, minus some. The data show more than 400,000 clones, about nine tenths seen once. Input material: PBMCs or T cells enriched from blood (not recorded which). The origin of the receptors is a man aged 18-30 years who had recovered from COVID-19. Each CDR3 is given with its conserved first and last residue. Fields, in order: J gene, clone size, V gene, D gene, CDR3 protein, CDR3 DNA. The D gene is left open where the match is weak. A row's size may be missing; if present it is once, few, many or a size class.

TRBJ1-1,.,TRBV11-3,TRBD1,CASSLRQGKAAFF,TGTGCCAGCAGCCTGAGACAGGGGAAGGCGGCTTTCTTT
TRBJ2-6,.,TRBV10-3,TRBD1,CAISDAGQGTLSGANVLTF,TGTGCCATCAGTGATGCGGGACAGGGTACCCTCTCTGGGGCCAACGTCCTGACTTTC
TRBJ1-1,.,TRBV3-1/TRBV3-2,TRBD1,CASSPRGLNTEAFF,TGTGCCAGCAGCCCTAGGGGGCTGAACACTGAAGCTTTCTTT
TRBJ1-2,.,TRBV12-5,.,CASGSQGSYGYTF,TGTGCTAGTGGTTCCCAGGGGTCCTATGGCTACACCTTC
TRBJ2-7,.,TRBV15,TRBD1,CATSRRWGLRDSSYEQYF,TGTGCCACCAGCAGGAGGTGGGGGCTTAGGGACAGCTCCTACGAGCAGTACTTC
TRBJ2-7,once,TRBV11-2,TRBD1,CASSAPGQGAYEQYF,TGTGCCAGCAGCGCCCCGGGACAGGGGGCCTACGAGCAGTACTTC
TRBJ2-2,.,TRBV6-6,.,CASRGSNTGELFF,TGTGCCAGCCGGGGTTCGAACACCGGGGAGCTGTTTTTT
TRBJ1-3,.,TRBV2,.,CASRGGPSGNTIYF,TGTGCCAGCCGGGGGGGACCCTCTGGAAACACCATATATTTT
TRBJ1-1,.,TRBV18,TRBD1,CASSPLARPGQSNTEAFF,TGTGCCAGCTCACCGTTGGCGAGACCGGGACAGTCGAACACTGAAGCTTTCTTT
TRBJ2-3,.,TRBV3-1/TRBV3-2,.,CASSQVTDTQYF,TGTGCCAGCAGCCAAGTAACAGATACGCAGTATTTT
TRBJ1-4,.,TRBV14,.,CASSQDGQLLEKLFF,TGTGCCAGCAGCCAAGATGGACAGTTGCTTGAAAAACTGTTTTTT
TRBJ2-3,.,TRBV12-5,TRBD2,CASGSSGGADTQYF,TGTGCTAGTGGTAGTAGCGGGGGTGCAGATACGCAGTATTTT
TRBJ1-4,few,TRBV11-3,.,CASSLAETQGLFF,TGTGCCAGCAGCTTGGCCGAAACCCAGGGACTGTTTTTT
TRBJ2-7,.,TRBV6-6,TRBD1,CAVRQGPSSYEQYF,TGTGCCGTACGACAGGGGCCAAGCTCCTACGAGCAGTACTTC
TRBJ1-1,.,TRBV2,.,CASSPDSNTEAFF,TGTGCCAGCAGTCCGGACAGCAACACTGAAGCTTTCTTT
TRBJ2-3,.,TRBV5-1,.,CASSLSLTGNTDTQYF,TGCGCCAGCAGCTTGAGTTTAACAGGAAACACAGATACGCAGTATTTT
TRBJ2-4,.,TRBV13,.,CASSLSPAGVAIQYF,TGTGCCAGCAGTCTCTCCCCGGCAGGGGTGGCCATTCAGTACTTC
TRBJ2-1,.,TRBV11-3,.,CASTNSWAEQFF,TGTGCCAGCACCAATTCATGGGCTGAGCAGTTCTTC
TRBJ2-7,.,TRBV5-4,.,CASSLSLAGRGDEQYF,TGTGCCAGCAGCTTGTCATTGGCGGGACGGGGAGACGAGCAGTACTTC
TRBJ2-6,.,TRBV4-1,.,CASSQGTAGANVLTF,TGCGCCAGCAGCCAAGGGACAGCTGGGGCCAACGTCCTGACTTTC
TRBJ1-2,once,TRBV28,.,CASSLSGKGYTF,TGTGCCAGCAGTTTATCGGGTAAAGGCTACACCTTC
TRBJ1-4,.,TRBV5-5,TRBD1,CASSLQAGTENEKLFF,TGTGCCAGCAGCCTACAAGCCGGGACAGAGAATGAAAAACTGTTTTTT
TRBJ1-3,.,TRBV7-9,.,CASSLSVSGNTIYF,TGTGCCAGCAGCTTATCAGTGTCTGGAAACACCATATATTTT
TRBJ1-3,.,TRBV18,TRBD1,CASSPEGGIGNTIYF,TGTGCCAGCTCACCAGAAGGGGGCATTGGGAACACCATATATTTT
TRBJ1-1,.,TRBV12-3/TRBV12-4,.,CASSLVTAEAFF,TGTGCCAGCAGTTTAGTTACAGCTGAAGCTTTCTTT
TRBJ1-1,.,TRBV5-6,.,CASSRPGSTEAFF,TGTGCCAGCAGCAGGCCGGGGAGCACTGAAGCTTTCTTT
TRBJ2-1,.,TRBV19,TRBD1,CASSQQGETRNEQFF,TGTGCCAGTAGCCAACAGGGGGAGACACGCAATGAGCAGTTCTTC
TRBJ2-1,few,TRBV11-3,TRBD2,CASSSGTSGRRTNEQFF,TGTGCCAGCAGCTCTGGGACTAGCGGGAGAAGGACCAATGAGCAGTTCTTC
TRBJ1-2,once,TRBV13,TRBD1,CASSLKGAYGYTF,TGTGCCAGCAGCTTAAAGGGGGCTTATGGCTACACCTTC
TRBJ1-1,.,TRBV27,.,CASSSRRTMNTEAFF,TGTGCCAGCAGTAGTCGCAGAACCATGAACACTGAAGCTTTCTTT
TRBJ1-2,.,TRBV7-6,.,CASSSHTGDGYTF,TGTGCCAGCAGTTCACATACGGGTGATGGCTACACCTTC
TRBJ2-6,.,TRBV5-6,.,CASSLWGAGANVLTF,TGTGCCAGCAGCTTGTGGGGGGCTGGGGCCAACGTCCTGACTTTC
TRBJ1-1,.,TRBV7-9,.,CASSFRGNTEAFF,TGTGCCAGCAGCTTTCGAGGCAACACTGAAGCTTTCTTT
TRBJ2-2,.,TRBV4-1,.,CASSQVSRVALGARGTGELFF,TGCGCCAGCAGCCAAGTATCCAGGGTCGCCCTCGGCGCGCGCGGCACCGGGGAGCTGTTTTTT
TRBJ2-7,.,TRBV3-1/TRBV3-2,.,CASSQDASTYEQYF,TGTGCCAGCAGCCAAGATGCGTCGACCTACGAGCAGTACTTC
TRBJ2-3,.,TRBV7-2,TRBD1,CANSGGVHFTDTQYF,TGTGCCAACTCAGGGGGCGTCCATTTCACAGATACGCAGTATTTT
TRBJ2-2,.,TRBV2,TRBD2,CASSRQAGGLNTGELFF,TGTGCCAGCAGTCGACAAGCGGGGGGTCTGAACACCGGGGAGCTGTTTTTT
TRBJ2-5,.,TRBV12-2,.,CASRFLSPTRETQYF,TGTGCAAGTCGCTTTCTCTCCCCGACTAGAGAGACCCAGTACTTC
TRBJ1-3,.,TRBV19,TRBD1,CASTGQGGNTIYF,TGTGCCAGTACAGGACAGGGAGGAAACACCATATATTTT
TRBJ1-2,.,TRBV19,.,CASSMMGGNYGYTF,TGTGCCAGTAGTATGATGGGGGGAAACTATGGCTACACCTTC
TRBJ2-7,.,TRBV4-1,.,CASSQATVGSPPSEQYF,TGCGCCAGCAGCCAAGCGACAGTCGGCAGCCCCCCATCCGAGCAGTACTTC
TRBJ1-4,few,TRBV7-2,TRBD1,CASSLGSGGQEKLFF,TGTGCCAGCAGCTTAGGCTCAGGGGGGCAGGAAAAACTGTTTTTT
TRBJ2-7,.,TRBV7-2,TRBD2,CASSSMTSGVGEQYF,TGTGCCAGCAGCTCCATGACTAGCGGGGTTGGCGAGCAGTACTTC
TRBJ2-2,.,TRBV6-1,.,CASSDGRGWTGELFF,TGTGCCAGCAGTGACGGCAGGGGTTGGACCGGGGAGCTGTTTTTT
TRBJ1-2,.,TRBV28,TRBD1,CATGFGTDDFGTKFNYGYTF,TGTGCCACTGGGTTCGGGACAGACGATTTCGGGACAAAATTCAACTATGGCTACACCTTC
TRBJ2-6,.,TRBV5-1,.,CASSPGVSFTGANVLTF,TGCGCCAGCAGCCCCGGAGTGAGCTTCACCGGGGCCAACGTCCTGACTTTC
TRBJ1-3,.,TRBV18,TRBD1,CASSLGTASGNTIYF,TGTGCCAGCTCACTAGGGACAGCCTCTGGAAACACCATATATTTT
TRBJ2-1,.,TRBV27,TRBD1,CASSYSRTGDNEQFF,TGTGCCAGCAGTTACAGTAGGACAGGGGACAATGAGCAGTTCTTC
TRBJ1-2,once,TRBV2,.,CASSGGHGYTF,TGTGCCAGCAGCGGGGGGCATGGCTACACCTTC
TRBJ1-2,.,TRBV11-2,TRBD1,CASSLGLTGPTMRYTF,TGTGCCAGCAGCTTAGGACTGACAGGGCCCACTATGCGGTACACCTTC